The rows below give T cell receptor beta chains drawn from one sample of a study of cytomegalovirus exposure and HLA in healthy donors. TCRdb's copy holds only in-frame clones and misses some; the assay was immunoSEQ multiplex PCR. The sample lists around 210,000 clones, about 85% occurring once. Specimen: PBMCs. These receptors originate from a male donor in good health and CMV-seropositive. CDR3s include the opening cysteine and the closing phenylalanine or tryptophan. Fields, in order: clone size, V gene, D gene, J gene, CDR3 protein, CDR3 DNA. The D gene is left open where the match is weak. Clone size appears in some rows only: once, few, many, or a class for an expanded clone.

-	TRBV9	TRBD2	TRBJ2-1	CASSVAGLPHNEQFF	TGTGCCAGCAGCGTCGCGGGACTACCCCACAATGAGCAGTTCTTC
-	TRBV28	TRBD1	TRBJ2-7	CASTLGQHDEQYF	TGTGCCAGCACCCTGGGACAGCATGATGAGCAGTACTTC
-	TRBV9	TRBD1	TRBJ1-4	CASSETGGGEKLFF	TGTGCCAGCAGCGAAACAGGGGGTGGAGAAAAACTGTTTTTT
once	TRBV7-3	-	TRBJ2-3	CASSLTSGGVADTQYF	TGTGCCAGCAGCTTAACGTCCGGGGGAGTTGCAGATACGCAGTATTTT
-	TRBV18	TRBD1	TRBJ2-7	CASSPIGGSYEQYF	TGTGCCAGCTCACCAATAGGGGGCAGCTACGAGCAGTACTTC
-	TRBV4-3	-	TRBJ2-7	CASSQEGDTKNYEQYF	TGCGCCAGCAGCCAAGAAGGGGACACAAAAAACTACGAGCAGTACTTC
-	TRBV9	TRBD1	TRBJ2-7	CASSVTGQVNEQYF	TGTGCCAGCAGCGTGACAGGGCAAGTCAACGAGCAGTACTTC
-	TRBV18	-	TRBJ2-5	CASSRGQKFQETQYF	TGTGCCAGCTCACGAGGACAGAAGTTCCAAGAGACCCAGTACTTC
-	TRBV27	-	TRBJ2-7	CASSPFSGFSSYEQYF	TGTGCCAGCAGTCCCTTTAGCGGTTTTAGCTCCTACGAGCAGTACTTC
-	TRBV7-9	TRBD2	TRBJ2-1	CASSLFVAGNEQFF	TGTGCCAGCAGCCTGTTTGTAGCGGGGAATGAGCAGTTCTTC
once	TRBV6-6	-	TRBJ1-2	CASRRSRSGGGYTF	TGTGCCAGCAGGAGATCTCGGAGTGGCGGGGGCTACACCTTC
-	TRBV19	-	TRBJ1-3	CASSIVYRESSGNTIYF	TGTGCCAGTAGTATAGTATATCGGGAAAGCTCTGGAAACACCATATATTTT
-	TRBV19	TRBD2	TRBJ2-3	CASSLVSGKSTDTQYF	TGTGCCAGTAGCTTGGTTAGCGGGAAGAGCACAGATACGCAGTATTTT
-	TRBV29-1	TRBD2	TRBJ2-1	CSVRLAGNEQFF	TGCAGCGTTCGACTAGCGGGAAATGAGCAGTTCTTC
-	TRBV6-5	TRBD2	TRBJ2-7	CASSFGTSSYEQYF	TGTGCCAGCAGTTTCGGGACTAGCTCCTACGAGCAGTACTTC
-	TRBV2	-	TRBJ2-6	CASSADTGGGANVLTF	TGTGCCAGCAGTGCCGACACCGGAGGAGGGGCCAACGTCCTGACTTTC
-	TRBV7-2	-	TRBJ2-1	CASSLIDRTLYNEQFF	TGTGCCAGCAGCTTAATCGACAGGACCCTATACAATGAGCAGTTCTTC
-	TRBV5-1	-	TRBJ2-2	CASSQQGSDTGELFF	TGCGCCAGCAGCCAACAGGGTAGTGACACCGGGGAGCTGTTTTTT
-	TRBV21-1	-	TRBJ2-7	CASSKAGGSYEQYF	TGTGCCAGCAGCAAAGCAGGGGGCTCCTACGAGCAGTACTTC
-	TRBV7-9	-	TRBJ1-4	CASSLDSTNEKLFF	TGTGCCAGCAGCCTGGACAGCACTAATGAAAAACTGTTTTTT